What follows is one T cell receptor beta chain and its context. Its antigen remains unidentified. This specimen belongs to a study of cytomegalovirus exposure and HLA in healthy donors. Study-level results: Data from an earlier analysis indicated that most TCR beta V segments were productive either about 87% or about 30% of the time. Immune exposure data for these donors was limited to CMV serostatus. The study listed under 200 cytomegalovirus-associated TCR beta chains.

The length of the CDR3 is 15 residues. With V trimmed by 4 bases and J by 5 bases, 2 bases remained unmatched. Germline V CDR1 and CDR2: SGHRS, YFSETQ. 60 Vbeta and 13 Jbeta primers were used in PCR. Sequenced by immunoSEQ multiplex PCR; TCRdb stores in-frame clones only, minus some. The table has 150,000 to 200,000 clones, around 75% seen once. The origin of this receptor is a woman aged 45-59 years in good health and CMV-seronegative. The chain combines TRBV5-1 with TRBJ2-1, with TRBD2 matching over 14 bases. Sequencing used PBMCs. Here the CDR3 reads CASSGGLAGDNEQFF. The DNA of the CDR3 is TGCGCCAGCAGCGGGGGACTAGCGGGGGACAATGAGCAGTTCTTC.